This TCR beta chain derives from a study of cytomegalovirus exposure and HLA in healthy donors. As for the study in general: A prior analysis found about 120 million unique TCR beta sequences from roughly 180 million T cells. Notes on the study in general: Later analysis indicated greater clonal expansion among HLA-associated TCR beta chains than among equally common other chains. According to reports, the classifier identified cytomegalovirus status with high specificity and sensitivity. Most TCR beta V segments were productive about 87% or about 30% of the time in an earlier analysis.

Both 60 Vbeta primers and 13 Jbeta primers went into the PCR. Assay: immunoSEQ multiplex PCR; the TCRdb copy retains only in-frame clones and omits some. This repertoire comprises 150,000 or so clones; its ten largest clones make up approximately 2.3%. Comment on this clone: What it binds is unknown.

Looked up from germline, CDR1 is SGHTA and CDR2 is FQGNSA. This CDR3 spans 15 amino acids. V usage is TRBV7-2 and J usage is TRBJ2-5; 9 bases align to TRBD1. The J call is in doubt because the DNA end fits TRBJ2-7 better. This sequence originates from a man aged 25 to 40 in good health and CMV-seronegative. Sequencing input: PBMCs. The CDR3 region has the DNA TGTGCCAGCAGCCAAATGGGACAGGGTTCCTACGAGCAGTACTTC. This translates into CASSQMGQGSYEQYF.